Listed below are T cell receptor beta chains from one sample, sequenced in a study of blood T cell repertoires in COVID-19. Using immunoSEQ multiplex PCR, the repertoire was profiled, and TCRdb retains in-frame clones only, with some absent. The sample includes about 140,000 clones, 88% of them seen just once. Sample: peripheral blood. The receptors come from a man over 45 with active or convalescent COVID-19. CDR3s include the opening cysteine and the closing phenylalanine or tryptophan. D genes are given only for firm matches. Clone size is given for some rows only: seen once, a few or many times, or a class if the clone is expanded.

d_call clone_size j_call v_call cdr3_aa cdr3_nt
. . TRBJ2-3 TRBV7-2 CASSFSREVDTQYF TGTGCCAGCAGCTTCTCCAGGGAGGTAGATACGCAGTATTTT
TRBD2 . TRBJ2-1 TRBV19 CASSQGLADNIFYNEQFF TGTGCCAGTAGTCAGGGACTAGCGGACAACATCTTCTACAATGAGCAGTTCTTC
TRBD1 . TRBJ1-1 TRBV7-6 CASSSKTGGTEAFF TGTGCCAGCAGCTCCAAGACAGGGGGCACTGAAGCTTTCTTT
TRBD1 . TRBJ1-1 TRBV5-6 CASSLGDRGGNTEAFF TGTGCCAGCAGCTTGGGGGACAGGGGAGGGAACACTGAAGCTTTCTTT
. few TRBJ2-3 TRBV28 CASSIADTQYF TGTGCCAGCAGCATAGCCGATACGCAGTATTTT
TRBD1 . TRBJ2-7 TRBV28 CASSSPGQGRWEQYF TGTGCCAGCAGTTCACCGGGACAGGGAAGGTGGGAGCAGTACTTC
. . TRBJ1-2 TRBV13 CASSPGTGEEGTF TGTGCCAGCAGCCCCGGGACCGGGGAGGAAGGCACCTTC
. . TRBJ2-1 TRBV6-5 CASSYQGHNEQFF TGTGCCAGCAGTTATCAGGGGCACAATGAGCAGTTCTTC
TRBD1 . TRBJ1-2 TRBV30 CAWSTGNYGYTF TGTGCCTGGTCGACAGGGAACTATGGCTACACCTTC
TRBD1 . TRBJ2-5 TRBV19 CASNIHRGQETQYF TGTGCCAGTAATATCCACAGGGGACAAGAGACCCAGTACTTC
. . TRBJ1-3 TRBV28 CASSSPGVGSGNTIYF TGTGCCAGCAGTTCCCCAGGGGTCGGCTCTGGAAACACCATATATTTT
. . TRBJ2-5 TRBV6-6 CASRGQKGGGETQYF TGTGCCAGCAGGGGACAGAAGGGAGGCGGAGAGACCCAGTACTTC
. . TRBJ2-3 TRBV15 CATSRGGGTDTQYF TGTGCCACCAGCAGAGGGGGGGGCACAGATACGCAGTATTTT
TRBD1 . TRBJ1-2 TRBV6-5 CASSYSLKTGDYGYTF TGTGCCAGCAGTTACTCCCTTAAAACAGGGGACTATGGCTACACCTTC
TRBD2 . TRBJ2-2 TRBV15 CATSRSGGGGELFF TGTGCCACCAGCAGATCGGGGGGAGGCGGGGAGCTGTTTTTT
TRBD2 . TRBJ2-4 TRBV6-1 CASSASPGLAGGVAKNIQYF TGTGCCAGCAGTGCCTCCCCGGGACTAGCGGGAGGGGTTGCCAAAAACATTCAGTACTTC
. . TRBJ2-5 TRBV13 CASSPRGGLVGETQYF TGTGCCAGCAGCCCGAGGGGGGGGTTGGTTGGAGAGACCCAGTACTTC
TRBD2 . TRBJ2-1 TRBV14 CASSQVGLAGGFGEQFF TGTGCCAGCAGCCAAGTGGGACTAGCGGGAGGGTTTGGTGAGCAGTTCTTC
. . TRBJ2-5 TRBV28 CASSASRGQETQYF TGTGCCAGCAGTGCCTCCAGGGGACAAGAGACCCAGTACTTC
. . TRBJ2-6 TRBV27 CASSLGHSGANVLTF TGTGCCAGCAGTTTGGGGCACTCTGGGGCCAACGTCCTGACTTTC
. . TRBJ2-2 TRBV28 CASSFLATTGELFF TGTGCCAGCAGTTTTCTAGCGACCACCGGGGAGCTGTTTTTT
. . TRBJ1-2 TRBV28 CASNGGTDYGYTF TGTGCCAGCAACGGAGGGACGGACTATGGCTACACCTTC
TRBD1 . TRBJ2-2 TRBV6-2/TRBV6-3 CASSRTGANTGELFF TGTGCCAGCAGTCGGACAGGGGCGAACACTGGGGAGCTGTTTTTT
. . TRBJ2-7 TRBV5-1 CASSLSGFEIYEQYF TGCGCCAGCAGCCTTAGCGGATTTGAAATTTACGAGCAGTACTTC
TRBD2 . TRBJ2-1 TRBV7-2 CASSFLGPGLAANEQFF TGTGCCAGCAGCTTCCTGGGCCCGGGACTAGCGGCCAATGAGCAGTTCTTC
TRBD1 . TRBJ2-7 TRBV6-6 CASSYGAGGSYEQYF TGTGCCAGCAGTTACGGAGCAGGGGGATCCTACGAGCAGTACTTC
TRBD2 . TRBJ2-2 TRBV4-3 CASSRGLAGTGELFF TGCGCCAGCAGCCGAGGACTAGCGGGAACCGGGGAGCTGTTTTTT
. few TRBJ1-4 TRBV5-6 CASSLALGGANEKLFF TGTGCCAGCAGCTTGGCCCTCGGGGGAGCTAATGAAAAACTGTTTTTT